The entry below describes one T cell receptor beta chain. This specimen belongs to a study of blood T cell repertoires in COVID-19. Study information: The study drew acute and convalescent COVID-19 samples from the United States, Italy and Spain. T cells, B-cell-depleted T cells, or PBMCs provided the cDNA or gDNA that served as material.

In the study's own analysis: Amplification of reference gene primers was used by the study to estimate nucleated cell counts. Clones were sequenced by immunoSEQ multiplex PCR, and TCRdb holds only the in-frame ones, with some missing. V, J and clone size reflect that table, while D and trimming were determined from the DNA. The data hold approximately 100,000 clones, with around nine tenths observed a single time. Germline V gene sequence: CDR1 SEHNR, CDR2 FQNEAQ (reference sequence). The CDR3 is made up of 16 amino acids. Germline trimming cut 5 bases from V and 0 bases from J; bases unmatched to any gene: 9.

Sequenced: peripheral blood. The TCR sequence derives from a man between 65 and 80 years old with acute or convalescent COVID-19. This rearrangement joins TRBV7-9 to TRBJ1-1; 7 bases are a match to TRBD1. The CDR3 here is CASSHPLTGLNTEAFF. In nucleotides, the CDR3 is TGTGCCAGCAGCCACCCTCTGACAGGGTTGAACACTGAAGCTTTCTTT.